This T cell receptor beta chain was sequenced for a study of CD8 T cells in ankylosing spondylitis. Study findings and constraints: Clones linked to the disease showed a CD8+ phenotype. They occurred at relatively low frequencies in peripheral blood. Matched synovial fluid from ankylosing spondylitis patients was reported to be enriched for disease-linked clones. In the blood and synovial fluid of reactive arthritis, some motif variants had been previously reported.

TCR beta libraries were made by quantitative 5'-RACE with molecular barcodes. One entry per CDR3 protein, called by TCRdb with MiXCR from the 5' RACE reads. This sample has some 70,000 distinct CDR3 sequences, with over 4% found just once. At least ten counts were recorded for this clonotype. Its antigen remains unknown. CDR1 and CDR2 (germline): MDHEN, SYDVKM. V lost 11 bases and J lost 0; bases outside the gene matches: 6. CDR3 length: 13 residues. The receptor comes from a male donor with ankylosing spondylitis or in good health (not recorded which). The sample consisted of blood, either unsorted or a sorted T cell fraction (not recorded which). The J gene is TRBJ1-1, the V gene TRBV28; TRBD1 matches 7 bases. CDR3 DNA sequence: TGTGCCGGGGGGACAGCAATGAACACTGAAGCTTTCTTT. Protein sequence: CAGGTAMNTEAFF.